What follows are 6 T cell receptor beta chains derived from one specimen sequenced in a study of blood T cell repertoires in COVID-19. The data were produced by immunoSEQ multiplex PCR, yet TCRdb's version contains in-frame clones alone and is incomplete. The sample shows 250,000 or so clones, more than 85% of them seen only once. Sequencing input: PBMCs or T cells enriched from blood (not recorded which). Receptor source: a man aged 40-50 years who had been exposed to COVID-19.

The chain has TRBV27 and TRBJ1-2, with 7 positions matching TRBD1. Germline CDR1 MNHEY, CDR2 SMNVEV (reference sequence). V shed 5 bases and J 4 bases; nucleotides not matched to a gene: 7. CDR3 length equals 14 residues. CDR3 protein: CASSGTTGIYGYTF. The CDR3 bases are TGTGCCAGCAGTGGAACGACAGGGATCTATGGCTACACCTTC.

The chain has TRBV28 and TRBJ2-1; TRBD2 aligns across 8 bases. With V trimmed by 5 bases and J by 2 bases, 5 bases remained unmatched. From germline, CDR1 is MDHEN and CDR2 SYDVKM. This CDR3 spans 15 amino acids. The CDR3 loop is CASSGTSRAYNEQFF. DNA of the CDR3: TGTGCCAGCAGTGGGACTAGTCGGGCCTACAATGAGCAGTTCTTC. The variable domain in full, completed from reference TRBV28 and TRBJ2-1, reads DVKVTQSSRYLVKRTGEKVFLECVQDMDHENMFWYRQDPGLGLRLIYFSYDVKMKEKGDIPEGYSVSREKKERFSLILESASTNQTSMYLCASSGTSRAYNEQFFGPGTRLTVL.

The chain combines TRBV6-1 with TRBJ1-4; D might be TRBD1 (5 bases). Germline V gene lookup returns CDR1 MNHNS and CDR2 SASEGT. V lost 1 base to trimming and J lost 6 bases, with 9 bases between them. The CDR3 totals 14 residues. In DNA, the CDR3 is TGTGCCAGCAGTGAAGGGGGCAGGCATGAAAAACTGTTTTTT. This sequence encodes CASSEGGRHEKLFF.

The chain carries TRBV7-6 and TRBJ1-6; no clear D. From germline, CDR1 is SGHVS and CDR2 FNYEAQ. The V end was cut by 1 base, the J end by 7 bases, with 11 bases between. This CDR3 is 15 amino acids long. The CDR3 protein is CASSLGGSGNSPLHF. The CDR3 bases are TGTGCCAGCAGCTTAGGAGGTTCCGGGAATTCACCCCTCCACTTT.

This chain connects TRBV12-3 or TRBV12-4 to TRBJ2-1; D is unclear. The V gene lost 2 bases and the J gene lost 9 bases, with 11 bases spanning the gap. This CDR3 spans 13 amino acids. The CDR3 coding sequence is TGTGCCAGCAGTTTAAGTTCTAAAAGTGAGCAGTTCTTC. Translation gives CASSLSSKSEQFF.

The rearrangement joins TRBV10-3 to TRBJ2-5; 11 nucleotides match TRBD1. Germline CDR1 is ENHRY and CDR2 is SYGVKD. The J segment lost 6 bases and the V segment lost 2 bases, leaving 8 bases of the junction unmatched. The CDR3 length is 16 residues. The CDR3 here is CAISEPPGQGEKTQYF. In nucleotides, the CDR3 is TGTGCCATCAGTGAGCCTCCGGGACAGGGGGAGAAGACCCAGTACTTC.